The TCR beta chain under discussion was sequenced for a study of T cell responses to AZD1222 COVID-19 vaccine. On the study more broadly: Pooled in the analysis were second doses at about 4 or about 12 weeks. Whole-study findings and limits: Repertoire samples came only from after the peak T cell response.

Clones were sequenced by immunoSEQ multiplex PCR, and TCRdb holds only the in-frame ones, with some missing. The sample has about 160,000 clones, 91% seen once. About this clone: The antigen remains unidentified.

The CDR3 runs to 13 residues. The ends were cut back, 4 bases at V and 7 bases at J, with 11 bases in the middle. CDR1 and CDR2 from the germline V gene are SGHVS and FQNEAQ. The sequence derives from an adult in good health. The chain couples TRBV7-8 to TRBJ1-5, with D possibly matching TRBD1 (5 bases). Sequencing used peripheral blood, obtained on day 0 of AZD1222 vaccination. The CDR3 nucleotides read TGTGCCAGCAGCTCGGGACCCAACCAGCCCCAGCATTTT. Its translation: CASSSGPNQPQHF.